Below, 21 T cell receptor beta chains from the same sample are listed, as sequenced in a study of blood T cells in healthy people across ages. Then a second PCR, running about 7 to 11 cycles, was carried out with a sample-barcoded 5' primer and a J-beta primer mix. TCRdb re-analysed the 5' RACE reads in MiXCR, keeping a single row per CDR3 protein. The sample includes 710,000 or so distinct CDR3 sequences, approximately 21% of them seen just once. What was sequenced was blood. These TCRs come from a man between 65 and 79 years old in good health.

This clonotype was detected only a few times. The chain is built from TRBV20-1 and TRBJ1-5; TRBD1 aligns across 9 bases. The germline V gene has CDR1 DFQATT and CDR2 SNEGSKA (reference sequence). V lost 3 bases to trimming and J lost 0 bases; unmatched junction nucleotides: 6. CDR3 length: 16 residues. The CDR3 nucleotides are TGCAGTGCTAGGGCACAGGGGGCGATTAGCAATCAGCCCCAGCATTTT. Translation: CSARAQGAISNQPQHF.

CDR3 DNA sequence: TGCAGTGCTCGGAAGGGGGGGCAGTCCTACAATGAGCAGTTCTTC. It translates to CSARKGGQSYNEQFF. The rearrangement joins TRBV20-1 to TRBJ2-1, with D maybe TRBD2 (7 bases). The germline V gene has CDR1 DFQATT and CDR2 SNEGSKA (reference sequence). V was pared by 5 bases and J by 1 base, with 15 bases between. The CDR3 consists of 15 residues.

In its sample, this clonotype was seen a few times. The genes are TRBV9 and TRBJ1-2; possibly TRBD1 for D (5 bases). This CDR3 has 17 amino acids. The V gene's germline CDR1 is SGDLS and CDR2 YYNGEE. Trimming took 0 bases from V and 2 from J, leaving 17 bases between them. The DNA of the CDR3 is TGTGCCAGCAGCGTAGGGTTGGCGGGACGAGGGAACTATGGCTACACCTTC. Amino acids: CASSVGLAGRGNYGYTF.

This chain joins TRBV7-2 and TRBJ1-2, with TRBD1 matching 7 bases. With V trimmed by 5 bases and J by 4 bases, 16 bases remained unmatched. The germline V gene has CDR1 SGHTA and CDR2 FQGNSA. The CDR3 totals 17 residues. This CDR3 reads CASSPRTGQTSSYGYTF. The DNA of the CDR3 is TGTGCCAGCAGCCCAAGAACGGGACAGACCTCTAGCTATGGCTACACCTTC.

This chain joins TRBV28 and TRBJ1-1; possibly TRBD1 for D (5 bases). Trimming pared 8 bases from V and 10 bases from J, leaving 20 bases between. The V gene's germline CDR1 is MDHEN and CDR2 SYDVKM. The CDR3 contains 13 residues. CDR3 coding DNA: TGTGCCAGCTACGCGGCACAGGTTCGAATAGCTTTCTTT. Encoded protein: CASYAAQVRIAFF.

The rearrangement links TRBV7-2 to TRBJ2-7; no reliable D call. V lost 1 base and J 3 bases, leaving 10 bases between the germline ends. Germline V CDR1 and CDR2: SGHTA, FQGNSA. The CDR3 is made up of 14 amino acids. Here the CDR3 reads CASSLGHEYYEQYV. CDR3 DNA: TGTGCCAGCAGCTTAGGTCACGAGTACTACGAGCAGTACGTC.

This clonotype was seen only a few times. In DNA form, the CDR3 reads TGTGCCAGCAGTCTACCGGACGGGCGGAACATTCAGTACTTC. Its protein is CASSLPDGRNIQYF. The J gene is TRBJ2-4, the V gene TRBV6-2 or TRBV6-3; D unclear. The V gene's germline CDR1 is MNHEY and CDR2 SVGEGT. V dropped 5 bases and J dropped 7 bases, with 15 bases sitting between them. The CDR3 has 14 amino acids.

This clonotype was observed a handful of times. V gene TRBV6-2 or TRBV6-3 combines with J gene TRBJ1-5, with TRBD1 as a possible D gene (5 bases). Germline V CDR1 and CDR2: MNHEY, SVGEGT. This CDR3 comprises 17 residues. The germline V and J ends were trimmed by 7 bases and 2 bases, with 21 bases remaining between them. The DNA for the CDR3 is TGTGCCAGCACCATCTCCGGGACCAGGTTGGGCAATCAGCCCCAGCATTTT. As protein: CASTISGTRLGNQPQHF.

This clonotype has a count of ten or more. The J gene is TRBJ2-1, the V gene TRBV20-1, with D perhaps being TRBD1 or TRBD2 (6 bases each). Trimming shortened V by 3 bases and J by 4 bases, and 10 bases separated the two germline ends. This CDR3 has 13 amino acids. Germline CDR1 reads DFQATT; CDR2 reads SNEGSKA (reference sequence). CDR3 region: CSASGGRYNEQFF. The CDR3 DNA sequence: TGCAGTGCTAGCGGGGGCCGGTACAATGAGCAGTTCTTC.

The chain recombines TRBV14 with TRBJ2-3; 7 bases are a match to TRBD2. The CDR3 loop spans 16 amino acids. V dropped 3 bases and J dropped 1; count of bases not matched to a gene: 7. Germline assignment: CDR1 SGHDN and CDR2 FVKESK. For the CDR3, the DNA is TGTGCCAGCAGCCAGGAAAGCGGGACCCGCACAGATACGCAGTATTTT. As protein: CASSQESGTRTDTQYF.

This clonotype occurred a few times. The genes are TRBV20-1 and TRBJ2-1; TRBD2 matches 8 bases. The CDR3 runs 15 residues. Germline assignment: CDR1 DFQATT and CDR2 SNEGSKA (reference sequence). With 0 bases clipped from V and 4 bases from J, the junction kept 5 bases outside the gene matches. The CDR3 nucleotides are TGCAGTGCTAGAGATGGGATAGCGGGATACAATGAGCAGTTCTTC. Amino acid sequence: CSARDGIAGYNEQFF.

This clonotype appeared a few times. The genes are TRBV7-8 and TRBJ1-3; 8 bases line up with TRBD1. This CDR3 region has 16 residues. V was clipped by 2 bases and J by 3 bases; unmatched bases: 6. Per the germline V gene, CDR1 is SGHVS and CDR2 is FQNEAQ. CDR3 DNA: TGTGCCAGCAGCTTAACCGGACAGGGACGTGGAAACACCATATATTTT. Encoded protein: CASSLTGQGRGNTIYF.

Regarding this clonotype: Sequence at one end of the junction differs from germline and may be a read error. This sequence joins TRBV7-2 and TRBJ2-1; D unclear. Germline lookup yields CDR1 SGHTA and CDR2 FQGNSA. The CDR3 has 15 amino acids. CDR3 coding DNA: TGTGCCAGCAGCTTAGCGGGTGGCTCCTACGATGAGCAGTTCTTC. Residues: CASSLAGGSYDEQFF. The variable domain in full, with the rest retrieved from reference TRBV7-2 and TRBJ2-1, is GAGVSQSPSNKVTEKGKDVELRCDPISGHTALYWYRQSLGQGLEFLIYFQGNSAPDKSGLPSDRFSAERTGGSVSTLTIQRTQQEDSAVYLCASSLAGGSYDEQFFGPGTRLTVL.

This clonotype occurred many times. The V gene is TRBV5-1, the J gene TRBJ2-7; the D gene could be TRBD1 or TRBD2 (5 bases each). The CDR3 contains 13 residues. Germline V gene data show CDR1 as SGHRS and CDR2 as YFSETQ. V gave up 4 bases and J gave up 0 bases, with 8 bases separating them. The CDR3 reads CASSRDDSYEQYF. The DNA for the CDR3 is TGCGCCAGCAGCCGGGACGACTCCTACGAGCAGTACTTC.

This clonotype was picked up many times. The rearrangement links TRBV5-1 to TRBJ2-3, with 9 bases fitting TRBD1. This CDR3 is 14 amino acids long. After removal of 3 bases from V and 6 bases from J, the junction contained 5 bases not matched to a gene. Germline lookup yields CDR1 SGHRS and CDR2 YFSETQ. The CDR3 DNA sequence: TGCGCCAGCAGCTCCGGACAGGGGAAGGATACGCAGTATTTT. Translating gives CASSSGQGKDTQYF.

The chain recombines TRBV18 with TRBJ2-1; TRBD2 agrees at 15 bases. The CDR3 runs to 18 residues. Losses at the gene ends were 6 bases for V and 7 bases for J; bases not matched to a gene: 13. From germline, CDR1 is KGHSH and CDR2 LQKENI. This CDR3 is CASSHRESGLAGGNEQFF. The CDR3 DNA is TGTGCCAGCTCTCACCGGGAATCGGGACTAGCGGGGGGTAATGAGCAGTTCTTC.

This clonotype came up a few times. A junction boundary mismatches the germline segment, possibly from a read error. Written as DNA, the CDR3 is TGTGCCGGCAGTTACTCAGGACAGCAAAATGAGCAGTTCTTC. Protein product: CAGSYSGQQNEQFF. J is TRBJ2-1 and V is TRBV6-2 or TRBV6-3, with D perhaps TRBD1 (6 bases). Germline V gene data show CDR1 as MNHEY and CDR2 as SVGEGT. This CDR3 contains 14 residues.

This clonotype was counted between two and nine times. V is TRBV7-6 and J is TRBJ1-1, with TRBD1 matching 7 bases. Germline lookup yields CDR1 SGHVS and CDR2 FNYEAQ. The CDR3 extends over 17 amino acids. J was trimmed by 2 bases and V by 1 base; bases with no gene match: 10. In DNA, the CDR3 is TGTGCCAGCAGCTTAGGGTACAGGGGCCTAGGAAACACTGAAGCTTTCTTT. It specifies CASSLGYRGLGNTEAFF.

In its sample, this clonotype was seen many times. This sequence joins TRBV2 and TRBJ2-1; tentatively, D is TRBD2 (6 bases). CDR1 and CDR2 from the germline V gene are SNHLY and FYNNEI. V gave up 7 bases and J gave up 3 bases, with 19 bases separating them. This CDR3 contains 16 residues. The CDR3 DNA reads as TGTGCCAGCACTCCAGGGCGGGGAAGTTACTACAATGAGCAGTTCTTC. Amino acids: CASTPGRGSYYNEQFF.

On this clonotype itself: One end of the junction does not line up with germline, which may come from a read error. This chain joins TRBV7-2 and TRBJ2-4; 7 bases line up with TRBD1. Looked up from germline, CDR1 is SGHTA and CDR2 is FQGNSA. The CDR3 consists of 11 residues. The CDR3 nucleotides read TGTGCCAGCAACGACAGGGACATTCAGTGCTTC. Its protein is CASNDRDIQCF.

This clonotype was picked up a small number of times. CDR3 sequence reads: CASSLGGKDTQYF. In DNA, the CDR3 is TGCGCCAGCAGCCTAGGGGGTAAAGATACGCAGTATTTT. V and J are TRBV5-1 and TRBJ2-3; D possibly corresponds to TRBD1 (6 bases). The germline V gene has CDR1 SGHRS and CDR2 YFSETQ. The CDR3 extends over 13 amino acids. V lost 4 bases to trimming and J lost 5 bases, with 11 bases between them.